The 9 T cell receptor beta chains below come from one sample, sequenced in a study of cytomegalovirus exposure and HLA in healthy donors. PCR primers comprised 60 Vbeta and 13 Jbeta primers. Profiled with immunoSEQ multiplex PCR; TCRdb holds only in-frame clones, not every one. The repertoire has 90,000 or so clones, 65% to 90% of them found once; the top ten carry 3% to 3.5%. Sequencing was done on a sample of PBMCs. These receptors originate from a young man in good health and CMV-seropositive.

The CDR3 is CAITGGGSSYEQYF. The CDR3 DNA follows: TGTGCCATCACGGGGGGGGGAAGCTCCTACGAGCAGTACTTC. The rearrangement joins TRBV10-3 to TRBJ2-5, with TRBD2 identical over 8 bases. The J call may be faulty, since TRBJ2-7 better matches the DNA end. Germline CDR1 ENHRY, CDR2 SYGVKD. The CDR3 sequence is 14 residues long.

This sequence joins TRBV6-5 and TRBJ1-2; D not certain. CDR3 size: 14 residues. Trimming removed 0 bases at V and 4 bases at J, with 9 bases between. Germline loops: CDR1 MNHEY, CDR2 SVGAGI. This CDR3 is CASSYSPGLYGYTF. For the CDR3, the DNA is TGTGCCAGCAGTTACTCGCCAGGACTCTATGGCTACACCTTC.

The gene calls are TRBV10-1 and TRBJ2-1; D not certain. Germline loops: CDR1 WNHNN, CDR2 SYGVQD (reference sequence). This CDR3 region has 12 residues. Trimming shortened V by 4 bases and J by 10 bases, and 11 bases separated the two germline ends. The CDR3 region is CASSGGSWEQFF. As DNA, the CDR3 is TGCGCCAGCAGTGGCGGATCATGGGAGCAGTTCTTC.

This clone appeared a few times. V and J are TRBV5-6 and TRBJ1-5; a weak D match, TRBD1 (6 bases). The ends were cut back, 5 bases at V and 4 bases at J, with 13 bases in the middle. Germline V lookup: CDR1 SGHDT, CDR2 YYEEEE. The CDR3 has 14 residues. CDR3 protein: CASRRKGGNQPQHF. The DNA for the CDR3 is TGTGCCAGCAGGAGAAAGGGGGGGAATCAGCCCCAGCATTTT.

V and J are TRBV7-9 and TRBJ2-2, with D maybe TRBD2 (5 bases). The germline V gene encodes CDR1 SEHNR and CDR2 FQNEAQ (reference sequence). This CDR3 region has 13 residues. V was trimmed by 5 bases and J by 6 bases, leaving 10 bases between them. Here the CDR3 reads CASSRDVAGELFF. In DNA form, the CDR3 reads TGTGCCAGCAGCCGGGATGTTGCCGGGGAGCTGTTTTTT.

This chain links TRBV27 with TRBJ2-5; 9 nucleotides line up with TRBD1. The J call may be mistaken, given a closer DNA end match to TRBJ2-7. Germline V CDR1 and CDR2: MNHEY, SMNVEV (reference sequence). The CDR3 is 17 amino acids. Here the CDR3 DNA reads TGTGCCAGCAGTCCCCGGATAGACAGGGGGGTGACCTACGAGCAGTACTTC. It encodes CASSPRIDRGVTYEQYF.

The chain joins TRBV19 to TRBJ2-7; a possible D gene is TRBD2 (5 bases). Germline V gene sequence: CDR1 LNHDA, CDR2 SQIVND (reference sequence). This CDR3 spans 13 amino acids. Trimming left V 5 bases short and J 2 bases short, with 10 bases between. DNA of the CDR3: TGTGCCAGTAGTCCGCCGGGGACCTACGAGCAGTACTTC. It translates to CASSPPGTYEQYF.

J is TRBJ2-5 and V is TRBV6-5; 8 nucleotides line up with TRBD2. Germline V gives CDR1 MNHEY, CDR2 SVGAGI. The J segment lost 8 bases and the V segment lost 4 bases, leaving 3 bases of the junction unmatched. The CDR3 loop spans 12 amino acids. CDR3 loop: CASSSAGGTQYF. As DNA, the CDR3 is TGTGCCAGCAGTTCGGCGGGGGGAACCCAGTACTTC.

This clone came up once. The CDR3: CASSLVRQREERFF. In DNA form, the CDR3 reads TGCGCCAGCAGCTTGGTTCGCCAGCGCGAAGAACGGTTCTTC. This chain joins TRBV5-1 and TRBJ2-1; D gene ambiguous. Trimming cost V 0 bases and J 15 bases, with 19 bases left between them. Germline V gives CDR1 SGHRS, CDR2 YFSETQ. The CDR3 contains 14 residues.